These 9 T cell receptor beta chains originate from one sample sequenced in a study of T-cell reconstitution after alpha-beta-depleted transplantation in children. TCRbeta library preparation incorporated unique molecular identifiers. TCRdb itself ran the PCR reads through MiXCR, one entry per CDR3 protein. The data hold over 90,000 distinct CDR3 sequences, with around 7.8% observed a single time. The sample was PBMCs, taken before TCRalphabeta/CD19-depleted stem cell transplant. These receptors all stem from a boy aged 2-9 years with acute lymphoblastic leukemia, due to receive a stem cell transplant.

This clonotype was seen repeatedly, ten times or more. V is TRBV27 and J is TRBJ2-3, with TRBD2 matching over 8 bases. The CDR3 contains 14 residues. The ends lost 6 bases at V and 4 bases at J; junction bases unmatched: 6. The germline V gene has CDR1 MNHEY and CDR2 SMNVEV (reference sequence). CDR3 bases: TGTGCCAGCAGACCGGGGGGGCTCTCAGATACGCAGTATTTT. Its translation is CASRPGGLSDTQYF.

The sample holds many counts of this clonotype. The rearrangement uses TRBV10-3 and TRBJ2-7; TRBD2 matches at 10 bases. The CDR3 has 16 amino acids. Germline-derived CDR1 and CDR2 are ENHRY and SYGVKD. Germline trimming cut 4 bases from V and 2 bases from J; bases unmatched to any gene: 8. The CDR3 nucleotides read TGTGCCATCAGTGGAACTAGCGGGGCGAGAACCTACGAGCAGTACTTC. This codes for CAISGTSGARTYEQYF.

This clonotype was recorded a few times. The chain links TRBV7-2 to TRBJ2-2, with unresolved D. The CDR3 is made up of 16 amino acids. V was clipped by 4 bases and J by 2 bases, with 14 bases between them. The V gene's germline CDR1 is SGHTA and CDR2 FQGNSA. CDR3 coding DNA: TGTGCCAGCAGCTCGATCCGGGTTCGAAACACCGGGGAGCTGTTTTTT. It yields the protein CASSSIRVRNTGELFF.

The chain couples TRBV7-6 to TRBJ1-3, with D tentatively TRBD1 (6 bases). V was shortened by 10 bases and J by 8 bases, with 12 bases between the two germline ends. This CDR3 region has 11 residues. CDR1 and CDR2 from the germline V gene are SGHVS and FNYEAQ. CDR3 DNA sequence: TGTGCCACCACAGAGGGGGACACCATATATTTT. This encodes CATTEGDTIYF.

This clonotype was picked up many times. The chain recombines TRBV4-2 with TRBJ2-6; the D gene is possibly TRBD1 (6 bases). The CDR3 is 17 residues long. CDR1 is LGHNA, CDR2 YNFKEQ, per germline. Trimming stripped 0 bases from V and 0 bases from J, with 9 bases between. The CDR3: CASSQEDSPSGANVLTF. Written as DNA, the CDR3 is TGTGCCAGCAGCCAAGAGGACAGCCCCTCTGGGGCCAACGTCCTGACTTTC.

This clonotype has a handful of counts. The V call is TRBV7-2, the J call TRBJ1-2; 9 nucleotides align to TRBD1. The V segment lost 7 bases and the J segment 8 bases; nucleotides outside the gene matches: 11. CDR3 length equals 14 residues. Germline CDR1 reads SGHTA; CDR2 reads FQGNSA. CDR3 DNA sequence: TGTGCCAGCACTCCTACAGGGGGCAAGGGGGGCTACACCTTC. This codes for CASTPTGGKGGYTF. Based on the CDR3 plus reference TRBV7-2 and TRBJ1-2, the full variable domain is GAGVSQSPSNKVTEKGKDVELRCDPISGHTALYWYRQSLGQGLEFLIYFQGNSAPDKSGLPSDRFSAERTGGSVSTLTIQRTQQEDSAVYLCASTPTGGKGGYTFGSGTRLTVV.

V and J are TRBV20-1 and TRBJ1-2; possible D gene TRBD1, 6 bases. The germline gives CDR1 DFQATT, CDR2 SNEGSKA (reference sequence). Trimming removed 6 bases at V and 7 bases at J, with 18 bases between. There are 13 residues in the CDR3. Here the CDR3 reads CSANLRGSGGYTF. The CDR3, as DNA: TGCAGTGCCAACCTCAGGGGAAGCGGTGGCTACACCTTC.

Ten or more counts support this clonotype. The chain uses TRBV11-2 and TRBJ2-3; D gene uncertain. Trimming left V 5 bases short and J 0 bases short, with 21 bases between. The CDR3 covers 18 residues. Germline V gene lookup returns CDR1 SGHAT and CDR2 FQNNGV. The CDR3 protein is CASSPFRWGSRSTDTQYF. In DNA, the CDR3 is TGTGCCAGCAGCCCCTTCCGCTGGGGATCGAGAAGCACAGATACGCAGTATTTT.

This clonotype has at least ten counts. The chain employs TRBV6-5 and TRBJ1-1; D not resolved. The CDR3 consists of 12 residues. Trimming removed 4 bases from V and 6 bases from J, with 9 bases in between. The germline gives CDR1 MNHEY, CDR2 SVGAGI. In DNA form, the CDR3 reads TGTGCCAGCAGTTCTAAGAGGGCTGAAGCTTTCTTT. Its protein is CASSSKRAEAFF.